This T cell receptor (beta chain) was identified in a study of cytomegalovirus exposure and HLA in healthy donors. PCR employed 60 Vbeta and 13 Jbeta primers. Method: immunoSEQ multiplex PCR; TCRdb's copy keeps in-frame clones and lacks some. The sample holds about 110,000 clones, 65% to 85% seen once. Germline V CDR1 and CDR2: SGHRS, YFSETQ. This CDR3 region has 14 residues. With V trimmed by 4 bases and J by 3 bases, 3 bases remained unmatched. Findings of the study overall: Most of the CMV-associated TCR beta chains (in a later analysis) appeared to be HLA-restricted.

To note about this clone: As yet, its antigen is unknown.

Sequencing used PBMCs. The clonotype was recovered from a male donor in good health and CMV-seronegative. The V and J genes are TRBV5-1 and TRBJ2-1, with 8 bases fitting TRBD1. The CDR3 reads CASSNTGGYNEQFF. CDR3 DNA: TGCGCCAGCAGCAATACAGGGGGCTACAATGAGCAGTTCTTC.